This passage covers 2 T cell receptor beta chains from one sample sequenced in a study of blood T cells in healthy people across ages. A second PCR, run for roughly 6 to 11 cycles, used a sample-barcoded 5' primer plus a J-beta primer mix. Each CDR3 protein is one row after TCRdb ran MiXCR on the 5' RACE reads. The sample contains about 1.6 million distinct CDR3 sequences, about 31% of which appear only once. Sequences were obtained from blood. The origin of the receptors is a woman aged 25 to 39 in good health.

This clonotype has a handful of counts. The chain recombines TRBV4-1 with TRBJ2-3; 8 nucleotides match TRBD1. With 3 bases clipped from V and 0 bases from J, the junction kept 8 bases outside the gene matches. Germline CDR1 is MGHRA and CDR2 is YSYEKL. CDR3 length: 17 residues. DNA for the CDR3: TGCGCCAGCAGCCATCCCCGGACAGGGCTTAGCACAGATACGCAGTATTTT. It yields the protein CASSHPRTGLSTDTQYF.

The V gene is TRBV5-1, the J gene TRBJ2-1; either TRBD1 or TRBD2 may fit D (5 bases each). Germline CDR1 SGHRS, CDR2 YFSETQ. This CDR3 comprises 16 residues. The V end was cut by 0 bases, the J end by 10 bases, with 20 bases between. CDR3 sequence: CASSLAGARTPQEQFF. The CDR3 DNA follows: TGCGCCAGCAGCTTGGCCGGGGCTAGGACACCCCAGGAGCAGTTCTTC.